This is a list of T cell receptor beta chains from one sample in a study of shared clonotypes between healthy human individuals. Data came from immunoSEQ multiplex PCR; TCRdb stores just in-frame clones and leaves some out. This sample has about 2.3 million clones, with less than 95% found just once. The source material was naive CD4+ T cells from PBMCs. All receptors come from a young man in good health. Some clones in this sample may be carry-over from other donors' samples. CDR3s include the opening cysteine and the closing phenylalanine or tryptophan. D genes are given only for firm matches. Rows give clone size only sometimes, using once, few, many, or a class for an expanded clone.

abundance | len | d_gene | j_gene | v_gene | CDR3nt | CDR3aa
- | 14 | TRBD2 | TRBJ2-7 | TRBV10-1 | TGCGCCAGCAGTGACGCAGCGGGAAGGTACGAGCAGTACTTC | CASSDAAGRYEQYF
- | 15 | - | TRBJ1-2 | TRBV7-2 | TGTGCCAGCAGCCCCCCAGCGGGCCATCTCTATGGCTACACCTTC | CASSPPAGHLYGYTF
- | 15 | - | TRBJ2-7 | TRBV28 | TGTGCCAGCAGTTTATCCCAGATAGAATCTTACGAGCAGTACTTC | CASSLSQIESYEQYF
- | 12 | - | TRBJ1-5 | TRBV28 | TGTGCCAGCAGTTTGGTGGGTCAGCCCCAGCATTTT | CASSLVGQPQHF
- | 14 | TRBD1 | TRBJ1-3 | TRBV19 | TGTGCCAGCAACGACAGGGGCACTGGAAACACCATATATTTT | CASNDRGTGNTIYF
- | 14 | - | TRBJ2-4 | TRBV28 | TGTGCCAGCAGTTTAGGGGGGGCGGGAAACATTCAGTACTTC | CASSLGGAGNIQYF
- | 14 | - | TRBJ2-1 | TRBV6-5 | TGTGCCAGCAGTCCGGGGAGCTCCTACAATGAGCAGTTCTTC | CASSPGSSYNEQFF
- | 13 | TRBD1 | TRBJ1-1 | TRBV6-1 | TGTGCCAGCAGAGGACAGGCGAACACTGAAGCTTTCTTT | CASRGQANTEAFF
once | 16 | - | TRBJ2-2 | TRBV2 | TGTGCCAGCAGTGGAACTAGCCTTCCGAACACCGGGGAGCTGTTTTTT | CASSGTSLPNTGELFF
- | 13 | - | TRBJ2-3 | TRBV5-1 | TGCGCCAGCAGCTTTGAGGGCCGAGATACGCAGTATTTT | CASSFEGRDTQYF